Listed here is a single T cell receptor beta chain. Seattle's cohort entered during active infection and was followed longitudinally. Trimming removed 0 bases at V and 1 base at J, with 7 bases between. From germline, CDR1 is GTSNPN and CDR2 SVGIG (reference sequence). The CDR3 contains 15 residues. The data were taken from a study of blood T cell repertoires in COVID-19. Only in-frame clones appear in the TCRdb table, and some are missing; sequencing was by immunoSEQ multiplex PCR. The data contain tens of thousands of clones, 81% of them singletons. The sequenced sample was peripheral blood. The V call is TRBV30, the J call TRBJ2-6; D is unresolved. The TCR comes from a man aged 65-85 years with COVID-19, enrolled during active disease. CDR3 protein: CAWSVNLSGANVLTF. CDR3 in DNA: TGTGCCTGGAGTGTAAACCTATCTGGGGCCAACGTCCTGACTTTC.